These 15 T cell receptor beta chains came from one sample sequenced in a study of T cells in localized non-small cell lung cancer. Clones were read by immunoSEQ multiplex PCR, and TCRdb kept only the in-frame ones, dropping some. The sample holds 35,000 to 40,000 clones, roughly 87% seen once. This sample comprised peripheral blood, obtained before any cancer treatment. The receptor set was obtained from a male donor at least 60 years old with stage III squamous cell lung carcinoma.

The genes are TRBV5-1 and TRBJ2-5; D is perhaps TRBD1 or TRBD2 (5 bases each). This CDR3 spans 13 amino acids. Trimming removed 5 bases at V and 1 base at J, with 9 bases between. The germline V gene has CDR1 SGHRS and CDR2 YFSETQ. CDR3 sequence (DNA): TGCGCCAGCAGTCCCGGGACCCAAGAGACCCAGTACTTC. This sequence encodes CASSPGTQETQYF.

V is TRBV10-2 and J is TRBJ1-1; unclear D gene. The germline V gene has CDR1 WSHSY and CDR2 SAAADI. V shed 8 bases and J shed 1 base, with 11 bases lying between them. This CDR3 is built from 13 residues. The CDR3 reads CASGDPRNTEAFF. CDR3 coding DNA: TGCGCCAGCGGGGATCCGAGGAACACTGAAGCTTTCTTT.

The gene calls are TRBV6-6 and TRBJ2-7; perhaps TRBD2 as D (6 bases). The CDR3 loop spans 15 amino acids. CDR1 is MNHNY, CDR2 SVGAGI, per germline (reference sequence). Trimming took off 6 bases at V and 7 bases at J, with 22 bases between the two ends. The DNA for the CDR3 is TGTGCCAGCAGGGGGGGTTGGCAGGGACGAGGGGAGCAGTACTTC. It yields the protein CASRGGWQGRGEQYF.

The CDR3: CASSLVRQGSYEQYF. In DNA, the CDR3 is TGTGCCAGCAGTCTAGTACGACAAGGCTCCTACGAGCAGTACTTC. The genes are TRBV6-1 and TRBJ2-7; D unresolved. Germline CDR1 MNHNS, CDR2 SASEGT. The germline V and J ends were trimmed by 5 bases and 0 bases, with 14 bases remaining between them. CDR3 length: 15 amino acids.

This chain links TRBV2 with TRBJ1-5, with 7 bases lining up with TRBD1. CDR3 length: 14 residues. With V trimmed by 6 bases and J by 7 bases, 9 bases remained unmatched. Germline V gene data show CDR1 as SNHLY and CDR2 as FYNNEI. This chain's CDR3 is CASSVDRLGQPQHF. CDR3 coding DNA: TGTGCCAGCAGCGTGGACAGGCTTGGACAGCCCCAGCATTTT.

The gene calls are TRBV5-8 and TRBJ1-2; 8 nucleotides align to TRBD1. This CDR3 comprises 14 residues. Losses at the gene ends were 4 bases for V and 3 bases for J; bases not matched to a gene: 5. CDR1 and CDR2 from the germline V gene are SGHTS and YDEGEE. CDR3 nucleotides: TGTGCCAGCAGCCCAGGGGGCGCTGACTATGGCTACACCTTC. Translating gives CASSPGGADYGYTF.

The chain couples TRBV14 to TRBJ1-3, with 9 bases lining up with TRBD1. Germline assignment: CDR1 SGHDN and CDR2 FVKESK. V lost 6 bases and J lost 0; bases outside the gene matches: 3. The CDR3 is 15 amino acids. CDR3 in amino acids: CASSGTGFSGNTIYF. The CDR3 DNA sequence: TGTGCCAGCAGTGGGACAGGGTTCTCTGGAAACACCATATATTTT.

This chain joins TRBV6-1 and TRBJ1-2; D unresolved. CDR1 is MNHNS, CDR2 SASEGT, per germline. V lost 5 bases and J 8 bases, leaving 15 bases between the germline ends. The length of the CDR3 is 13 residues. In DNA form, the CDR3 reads TGTGCCAGCAGTCCTCTGTCAACCGGCGGCTACACCTTC. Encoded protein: CASSPLSTGGYTF.

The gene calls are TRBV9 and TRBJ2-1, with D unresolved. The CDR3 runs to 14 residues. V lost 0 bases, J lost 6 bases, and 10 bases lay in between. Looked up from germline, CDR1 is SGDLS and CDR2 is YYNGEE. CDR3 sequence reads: CASSVEWISNEQFF. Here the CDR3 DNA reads TGTGCCAGCAGCGTAGAGTGGATATCCAATGAGCAGTTCTTC. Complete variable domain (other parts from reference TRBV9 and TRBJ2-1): DSGVTQTPKHLITATGQRVTLRCSPRSGDLSVYWYQQSLDQGLQFLIQYYNGEERAKGNILERFSAQQFPDLHSELNLSSLELGDSALYFCASSVEWISNEQFFGPGTRLTVL.

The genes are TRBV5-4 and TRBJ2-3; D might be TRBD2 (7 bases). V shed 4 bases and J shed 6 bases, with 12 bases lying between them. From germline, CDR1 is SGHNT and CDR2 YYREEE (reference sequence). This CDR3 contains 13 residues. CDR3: CASSLGGADTQYF. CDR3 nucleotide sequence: TGTGCCAGCAGCCTGGGGGGGGCTGATACGCAGTATTTT.

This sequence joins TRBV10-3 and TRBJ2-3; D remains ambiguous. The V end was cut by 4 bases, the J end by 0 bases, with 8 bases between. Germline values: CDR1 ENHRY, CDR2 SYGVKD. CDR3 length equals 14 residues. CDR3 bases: TGTGCCATCAGTGGAGGCCTAAGCACAGATACGCAGTATTTT. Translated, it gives CAISGGLSTDTQYF.

CDR3 nucleotide sequence: TGTGCCTGGAGCGGGACAGGGAGTGAAAAACTGTTTTTT. Protein product: CAWSGTGSEKLFF. The gene calls are TRBV30 and TRBJ1-4; the match to TRBD1 covers 9 bases. Per the germline V gene, CDR1 is GTSNPN and CDR2 is SVGIG (reference sequence). V lost 3 bases and J lost 7; bases outside the gene matches: 3. The CDR3 contains 13 residues.

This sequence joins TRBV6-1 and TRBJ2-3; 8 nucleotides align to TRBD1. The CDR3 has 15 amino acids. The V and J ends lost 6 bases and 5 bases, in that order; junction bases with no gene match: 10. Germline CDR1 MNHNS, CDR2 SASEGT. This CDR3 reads CASRPDRALRDTQYF. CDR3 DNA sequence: TGTGCCAGCAGGCCGGACAGGGCCCTTAGAGATACGCAGTATTTT.

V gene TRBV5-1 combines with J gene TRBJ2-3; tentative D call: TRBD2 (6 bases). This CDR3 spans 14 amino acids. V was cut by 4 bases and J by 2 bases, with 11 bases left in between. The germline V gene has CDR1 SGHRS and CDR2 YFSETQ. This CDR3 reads CASSGRPNTDTQYF. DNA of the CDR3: TGCGCCAGCAGCGGGAGGCCGAACACAGATACGCAGTATTTT.

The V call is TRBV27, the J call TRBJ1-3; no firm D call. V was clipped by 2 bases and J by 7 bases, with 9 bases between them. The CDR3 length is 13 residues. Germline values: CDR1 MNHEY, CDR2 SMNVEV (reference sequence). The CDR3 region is CASSLKTANTIYF. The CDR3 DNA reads TGTGCCAGCAGTTTAAAAACAGCTAACACCATATATTTT.